This TCR beta chain was observed in a study of control samples from healthy donors and cancer patients. This CDR3 region has 12 residues. Per the germline V gene, CDR1 is SGHAT and CDR2 is FQNNGV. Between the trimmed V and J ends, which lost 3 bases and 9 bases, there was a span of 11 bases. Assay used: immunoSEQ multiplex PCR; TCRdb lists only in-frame clones, some missing. The table has fewer than 200,000 clones, about 92% seen once. Material for sequencing was blood. This receptor was taken from a man between 25 and 39 years old in good health. The chain couples TRBV11-2 to TRBJ1-1; no clear D. The CDR3 spells CASSFPRTQAFF. Written as DNA, the CDR3 is TGTGCCAGCAGCTTTCCACGAACTCAAGCTTTCTTT. The variable domain in full, with the rest retrieved from reference TRBV11-2 and TRBJ1-1, is EAGVAQSPRYKIIEKRQSVAFWCNPISGHATLYWYQQILGQGPKLLIQFQNNGVVDDSQLPKDRFSAERLKGVDSTLKIQPAKLEDSAVYLCASSFPRTQAFFGQGTRLTVV.